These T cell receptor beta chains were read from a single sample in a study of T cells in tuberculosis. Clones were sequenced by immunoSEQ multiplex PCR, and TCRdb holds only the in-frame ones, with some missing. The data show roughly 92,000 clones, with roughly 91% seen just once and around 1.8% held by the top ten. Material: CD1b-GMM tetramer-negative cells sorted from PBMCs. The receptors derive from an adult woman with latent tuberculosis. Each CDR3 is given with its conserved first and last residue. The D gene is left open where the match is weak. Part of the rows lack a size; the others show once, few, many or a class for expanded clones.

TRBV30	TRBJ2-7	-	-	TGTGCCTGGAGCGGACAAGGGGGCTACGAGCAGTACTTC	CAWSGQGGYEQYF
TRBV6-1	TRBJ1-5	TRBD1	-	TGTGCCAGCAGGGCGGACAGGGGAAGTCAGCCCCAGCATTTT	CASRADRGSQPQHF
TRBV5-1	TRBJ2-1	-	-	TGCGCCAGCAGCCGGCCGACAGGTTGGGACAATGAGCAGTTCTTC	CASSRPTGWDNEQFF
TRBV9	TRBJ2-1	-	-	TGTGCCAGCAGCGTAGACTGGACGCCTAGCTATGAGCAGTTCTTC	CASSVDWTPSYEQFF
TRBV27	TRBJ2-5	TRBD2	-	TGTGCCAGCGGTATAGCGGGGGGCCTCCAAGAGACCCAGTACTTC	CASGIAGGLQETQYF
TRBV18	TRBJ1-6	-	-	TGTGCCAGCTCACCGGAAAGGGGAGGGAATTCCCCCCTCCACTTT	CASSPERGGNSPLHF
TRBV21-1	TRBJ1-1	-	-	TGTGCCAGCAGCTCTCCAGGGGGCACTGAAGCTTTCTTT	CASSSPGGTEAFF
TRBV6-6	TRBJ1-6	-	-	TGTGCCAGCAGCAGGGGCCTGGGGCCCCTCCACTTT	CASSRGLGPLHF
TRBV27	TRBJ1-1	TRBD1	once	TGTGCCAGCAGTCTAAGACAGGGCATGAACACTGAAGCTTTCTTT	CASSLRQGMNTEAFF
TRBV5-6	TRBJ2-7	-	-	TGTGCCAGCAGCCGAGGACAGTACTACGAGCAGTACTTC	CASSRGQYYEQYF
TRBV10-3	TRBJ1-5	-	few	TGTGCCATCAGTGAAGGGGGGGTCCAGCATTTT	CAISEGGVQHF
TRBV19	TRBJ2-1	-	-	TGTGCCAGTAGTATAGCCCAGCGCAATGAGCAGTTCTTC	CASSIAQRNEQFF
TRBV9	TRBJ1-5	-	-	TGTGCCAGCAGCGTAGGGGCTAGCAATCAGCCCCAGCATTTT	CASSVGASNQPQHF
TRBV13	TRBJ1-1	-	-	TGTGCCAGCAGCTCTGGAGCCAGCAACACTGAAGCTTTCTTT	CASSSGASNTEAFF
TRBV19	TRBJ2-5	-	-	TGTGCCAGTATAGGGGGAGAGGAGACCCAGTACTTC	CASIGGEETQYF
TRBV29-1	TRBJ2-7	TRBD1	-	TGCAGCGTCAGACCCGGGACAGGGGCCTACGAGCAGTACTTC	CSVRPGTGAYEQYF
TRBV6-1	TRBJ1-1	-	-	TGTGCCAGCAGAGTTCAGCGAGGGGGGGCTGAAGCTTTCTTT	CASRVQRGGAEAFF
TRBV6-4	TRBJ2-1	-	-	TGTGCCAGCAGTGACCCCAGGCCGAGTTGGCAGTTCTTC	CASSDPRPSWQFF
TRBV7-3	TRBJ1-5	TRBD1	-	TGTGCCAGCAGAGACAGGGGGCGTAGCAATCAGCCCCAGCATTTT	CASRDRGRSNQPQHF
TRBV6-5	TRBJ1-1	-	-	TGTGCCAGCAGTTCGGGAAACACTGAAGCTTTCTTT	CASSSGNTEAFF
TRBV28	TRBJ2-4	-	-	TGTGCCAGCAGTTTGAGGGGGGGCAAAAACATTCAGTACTTC	CASSLRGGKNIQYF
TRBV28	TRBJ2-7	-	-	TGTGCCAGCGGCCAAACAGGGTCCCTTCTGTACTTC	CASGQTGSLLYF
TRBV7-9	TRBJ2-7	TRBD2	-	TGTGCCAGCAGGAGGACTAGCGGGGGTTCCTACGAGCAGTACTTC	CASRRTSGGSYEQYF
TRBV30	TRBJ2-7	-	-	TGTGCCTGGAGCGAAACCCCCGACAACTACGAGCAGTACTTC	CAWSETPDNYEQYF
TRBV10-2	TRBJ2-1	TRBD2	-	TGCGCCAGCAGTGATAGCGGGGTTTACAATGAGCAGTTCTTC	CASSDSGVYNEQFF
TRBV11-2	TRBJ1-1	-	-	TGTGCCAGCAGCCCTTCCAGCGGGGCTTTCTTT	CASSPSSGAFF
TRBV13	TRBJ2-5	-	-	TGTGCCAGCAGCTCACTCCCCAATTCGGAGACCCAGTACTTC	CASSSLPNSETQYF
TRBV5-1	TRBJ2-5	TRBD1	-	TGCGCCAGCAGCTTCTGGACAGGGCGCCAAGAGACCCAGTACTTC	CASSFWTGRQETQYF
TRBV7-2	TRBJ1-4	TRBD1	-	TGTGCCAGCAGCTTAGGGCCGCAGGGGGTGGGATCGGGTGAAAAACTGTTTTTT	CASSLGPQGVGSGEKLFF
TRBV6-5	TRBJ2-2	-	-	TGTGCCAGCACCCCTAGGGGAATAAACACCGGGGAGCTGTTTTTT	CASTPRGINTGELFF
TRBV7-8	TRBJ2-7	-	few	TGTGCCAGCAGCTACGGGACTCACTACGAGCAGTACTTC	CASSYGTHYEQYF
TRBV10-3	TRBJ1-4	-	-	TGTGCCATCAGTGACCCCCACAGGGCCAATGAAAAACTGTTTTTT	CAISDPHRANEKLFF
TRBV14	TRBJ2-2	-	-	TGTGCCAGCAGCCTACAGCCCGGGGAGCTGTTTTTT	CASSLQPGELFF
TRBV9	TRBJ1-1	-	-	TGTGCCAGCAGCGTAGATGGCAGGGCTTCGACTGAAGCTTTCTTT	CASSVDGRASTEAFF
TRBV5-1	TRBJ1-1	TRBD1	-	TGCGCCAGCTTCCTTCAGGGGGACACTGAAGCTTTCTTT	CASFLQGDTEAFF
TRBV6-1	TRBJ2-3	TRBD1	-	TGTGCCAGCAGGGACAGGGGGCTGACAGATACGCAGTATTTT	CASRDRGLTDTQYF
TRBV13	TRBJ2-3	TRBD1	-	TGTGCCAGCAGCCGAATCGGGCCTCCGGGACAGGGAGGCACAGATACGCAGTATTTT	CASSRIGPPGQGGTDTQYF
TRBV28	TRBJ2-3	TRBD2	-	TGTGCCAGCAGTGGAGCAAGCGGGGGATTGATAGATACGCAGTATTTT	CASSGASGGLIDTQYF
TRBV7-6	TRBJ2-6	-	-	TGTGCCAGCAGCGCTACCCACGGTCGCGTCCTGACTTTC	CASSATHGRVLTF
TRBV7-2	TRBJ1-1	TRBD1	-	TGTGCCAGCAGTCGTCAATGGCTGACAGGGTCTGGGCACTCTGAAGCTTTCTTT	CASSRQWLTGSGHSEAFF
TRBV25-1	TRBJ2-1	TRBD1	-	TGTGCCAGCAGTGAACCCGGGACAGCCTACAATGAGCAGTTCTTC	CASSEPGTAYNEQFF
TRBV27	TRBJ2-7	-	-	TGTGCCAGCAGTTTTCAGACAGCAAGCATCTACGAGCAGTACTTC	CASSFQTASIYEQYF
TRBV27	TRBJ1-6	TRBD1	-	TGTGCCAGCAGTTTAATGATTCCCCGGGACAGGGGTAATTCACCCCTCCACTTT	CASSLMIPRDRGNSPLHF
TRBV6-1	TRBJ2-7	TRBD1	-	TGTGCCAGCAGTAACGGACAGGGGCGATACGAGCAGTACTTC	CASSNGQGRYEQYF
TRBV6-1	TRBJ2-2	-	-	TGTGCCAGCAGTGAACCCAGCACCGGGGAGCTGTTTTTT	CASSEPSTGELFF
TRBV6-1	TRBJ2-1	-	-	TGTGCCAGCAGTGAATGGGGGAGGAACTACAATGAGCAGTTCTTC	CASSEWGRNYNEQFF
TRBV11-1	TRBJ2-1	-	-	TGTGCCAGCAGCTTAAACAGGGCTACGGGAAATGAGCAGTTCTTC	CASSLNRATGNEQFF